The clone carrying this TCR beta chain was observed at least ten times. Germline V lookup: CDR1 LGHDT, CDR2 YNNKEL (reference sequence). Germline trimming cut 4 bases from V and 6 bases from J; bases unmatched to any gene: 2. This CDR3 has 14 amino acids. One entry per CDR3 protein, called by TCRdb with MiXCR from the RT-PCR reads. Counted here are 150,000 to 200,000 distinct CDR3 sequences, over 25% occurring once; the ten biggest clones make up roughly 3%. The sample is drawn from a study of patients and donors after allogeneic stem cell transplantation. V usage is TRBV3-1 and J usage is TRBJ1-4; 10 bases fit TRBD1. What was sequenced was blood, either unsorted or a sorted T cell fraction (not recorded which). The TCR was taken from a human donor who was either an allogeneic HSCT recipient or a stem cell or donor lymphocyte infusion donor (not recorded which). It is not recorded whose cells these are; they may come from a transplant donor. The DNA for the CDR3 is TGTGCCAGCAGCCCTGGGACAGGGGATGAAAAACTGTTTTTT. Residues: CASSPGTGDEKLFF.